This paragraph reports one T cell receptor beta chain. Its recognized antigen is unknown. No per-base quality is available; no much larger clone lies one base away. The data were obtained in a study of blood T cell repertoires in COVID-19 (dated by TCRdb to about 2020). For context, the study as a whole: Collaborator samples came from the United States, Italy and Spain and covered acute and convalescent phases of COVID-19. The prospective study material was composed of cDNA or gDNA derived from T cells, B-cell-depleted T cells, or PBMCs. Deeply sampled blood TCRbeta repertoires from subjects exposed to, actively infected with, or recovered from COVID-19 were included in the dataset. The repertoires were released in a freely available public database intended as a resource for research on the immune response to SARS-CoV-2. The samples were drawn from two sources: the first 160 participants of the ongoing ImmuneRACE study, and fewer than 1,500 subjects contributed by 6 global collaborators. Nearly every sample came with metadata listing a de-identified subject ID, COVID-19 status, age in years and sex. Where available, HLA class I and class II types were taken from metadata supplied by the sample provider and were not determined by assay-based typing.

Participants in the prospective study were aged about 18 to 95 years, lived in 20 to 25 United States geographic areas, and enrolled through a virtual design. In the prospective study, participants were assigned to cohorts based on the clinical history participants reported in a screening survey and a study questionnaire. ImmuneRACE Cohort 3 recovered participants were defined by two consecutive negative NP/OP PCR tests, healthcare professional clearance, or symptom resolution. In the prospective study, mobile phlebotomists collected whole blood, serum and a nasopharyngeal or oropharyngeal swab from each participant. Participants in the prospective study had the option to provide additional blood draws and questionnaires over a roughly 2-month period. Before DNA extraction, blood samples from the prospective study were shipped at room temperature or frozen. TCRbeta CDR3 regions were amplified from genomic DNA using the immunoSEQ Assay, a bias-controlled multiplex PCR. As for the original processing: The number of nucleated cells in each sample was estimated by amplification of reference gene primers within the assay. To quantify the absolute abundance of each unique TCRbeta CDR3 rearrangement, sequence reads were collapsed and filtered. For each sample, productive Simpson clonality was calculated as the square root of Simpson's diversity index over productive rearrangements. TCRdb took over this immuneACCESS table, retaining in-frame rearrangements with V and J assigned. Such tables are incomplete; in checked studies, under half of the missing clones stem from an unresolved V gene, and the remainder is unexplained. V and J calls plus clone size are reproduced from that table; the DNA served to infer D and trimming. Counted in this sample were around 200,000 clones; 88% of them appeared once. Together, the top ten hold roughly 2.7% of the sample.

Overall results and qualifications from the work: How much clinical and demographic metadata was included differed by source and by participant, and the metadata was provided uncurated.

This clonotype was obtained from a young woman who had recovered from COVID-19. Sequencing was done on a sample of PBMCs or T cells enriched from blood (not recorded which).

The DNA sequence is TGTGCCAGCAGCCCGGCTCGGGGGGCGGGAGAGACCCAGTACTTC. It codes for CASSPARGAGETQYF. The V and J segments used are TRBV5-4 and TRBJ2-5; a tentative D call is TRBD2 (7 bases match). V loses 4 bases of germline sequence and J loses 4 bases, and the interval between the two ends is 17 bases. The germline V gene (reference sequence) specifies SGHNT as CDR1 and YYREEE as CDR2. From the cysteine up to the phenylalanine, the CDR3 has a length of 15 residues. The read is trimmed to its CDR3 DNA, 45 bases read in frame from base 1.